This T cell receptor beta chain came from a study of blood T cell repertoires in COVID-19. Trimming shortened V by 4 bases and J by 3 bases, and 10 bases separated the two germline ends. Germline V gene lookup returns CDR1 MDHEN and CDR2 SYDVKM. CDR3 size: 14 residues. It was during active infection that Seattle patients were enrolled and then longitudinally followed. Authors' processing steps: It was from reference gene primer amplification that nucleated cell counts were estimated. Clones were sequenced by immunoSEQ multiplex PCR, and TCRdb holds only the in-frame ones, with some missing. D and trimming were read from the DNA, whereas the V and J calls and clone size are those reported in that table. Here the sample spans over 200,000 clones, about 90% being singletons.

The sequencing sample was made of peripheral blood. The sequence was obtained from a man younger than 45 with COVID-19, enrolled during active disease. The chain recombines TRBV28 with TRBJ1-5, with D tentatively TRBD1 (5 bases). The CDR3 here is CASSSQGYNQPQHF. The DNA of the CDR3 is TGTGCCAGCAGTTCCCAGGGTTACAATCAGCCCCAGCATTTT.